This T cell receptor beta chain derives from a study of blood T cell repertoires in COVID-19. Generated by immunoSEQ multiplex PCR, the TCRdb table keeps only in-frame clones and is missing some. The repertoire consists of roughly 140,000 clones, with approximately 90% occurring once and the leading ten covering about 1.2%. In assigning cohorts, the study relied on participant-reported clinical history. The CDR3 contains 17 residues. Germline-derived CDR1 and CDR2 are MDHEN and SYDVKM. V shed 5 bases, J shed 4 bases, and the junction held 14 bases outside the gene matches. This clone has only one observation.

The chain uses TRBV28 and TRBJ2-1; 7 bases match TRBD2. Sequenced material: PBMCs or T cells enriched from blood (not recorded which). The receptor was derived from a woman in her twenties or thirties with acute COVID-19. CDR3 sequence: CASSPTERGRMYNEQFF. CDR3 coding DNA: TGTGCCAGCAGTCCCACCGAGCGGGGAAGGATGTACAATGAGCAGTTCTTC.